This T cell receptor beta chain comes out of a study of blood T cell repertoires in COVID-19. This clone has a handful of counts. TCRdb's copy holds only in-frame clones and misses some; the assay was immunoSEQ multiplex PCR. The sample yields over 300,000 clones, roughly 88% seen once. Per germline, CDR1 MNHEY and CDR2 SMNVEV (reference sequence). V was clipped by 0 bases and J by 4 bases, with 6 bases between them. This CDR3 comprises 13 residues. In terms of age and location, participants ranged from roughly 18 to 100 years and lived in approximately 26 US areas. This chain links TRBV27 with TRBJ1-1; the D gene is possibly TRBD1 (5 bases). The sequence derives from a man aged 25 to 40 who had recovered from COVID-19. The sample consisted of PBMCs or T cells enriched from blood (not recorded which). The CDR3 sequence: CASSLSQGTEAFF. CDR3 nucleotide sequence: TGTGCCAGCAGTTTATCCCAGGGCACTGAAGCTTTCTTT.